Each of the 17 T cell receptor beta chains below was sequenced from the same sample in a study of blood T cell repertoires in COVID-19. Sequencing was performed with immunoSEQ multiplex PCR; in TCRdb, only in-frame clones are kept and a portion is missing. Of approximately 290,000 clones in the sample, about 91% were seen once. Sequencing was carried out using peripheral blood. Receptor source: a woman aged 55 to 70 with acute or convalescent COVID-19.

The gene calls are TRBV4-1 and TRBJ1-1; 7 bases are shared with TRBD1. The germline CDR1 and CDR2 sequences are MGHRA and YSYEKL. There are 11 residues in the CDR3. Trimming removed 9 bases from V and 3 bases from J; junction bases left unmatched: 1. The CDR3 here is CASQGDTEAFF. The CDR3 DNA sequence: TGCGCCAGTCAGGGGGACACTGAAGCTTTCTTT.

This clone is a singleton in its sample. The CDR3 reads CASSQDGQGYSPLHF. CDR3 nucleotide sequence: TGCGCCAGCAGCCAAGATGGTCAGGGGTATTCACCCCTCCACTTT. The V gene is TRBV4-3, the J gene TRBJ1-6, with D perhaps matching TRBD1 (6 bases). V lost 0 bases to trimming and J lost 8 bases, with 11 bases between them. Germline assignment: CDR1 LGHNA and CDR2 YSLEER. The CDR3 length is 15 residues.

This chain joins TRBV21-1 and TRBJ2-1; the table names TRBD2, a call not compared with the DNA. TRBV21-1 is deemed a pseudogene. This CDR3 is 16 amino acids long. The CDR3 region has the DNA TGTGCCACCCCAGGATCAAGCGGAGGTTCCTACAATGAGCAGTTCTTC. It encodes CATPGSSGGSYNEQFF.

The chain employs TRBV6-2 or TRBV6-3 and TRBJ1-1; the match to TRBD1 covers 7 bases. Trimming removed 1 base from V and 5 bases from J; junction bases left unmatched: 7. The germline CDR1 and CDR2 sequences are MNHEY and SVGEGT. The CDR3 sequence is 15 residues long. The CDR3 reads CASSYFGHRGTEAFF. CDR3 in DNA: TGTGCCAGCAGTTACTTTGGTCACAGGGGTACTGAAGCTTTCTTT.

V gene TRBV24-1 combines with J gene TRBJ2-1, with D possibly being TRBD2 (5 bases). CDR1 and CDR2 (germline): KGHDR, SFDVKD. V lost 5 bases, J lost 8 bases, and 15 bases lay in between. The CDR3 sequence is 14 residues long. CDR3 DNA: TGTGCCACCAGTGGCGGGCTCCGAGGCTATGAGCAGTTCTTC. Translating gives CATSGGLRGYEQFF.

This chain uses TRBV5-1 with TRBJ2-1, with TRBD2 matching 9 bases. Germline CDR1 reads SGHRS; CDR2 reads YFSETQ. J lost 10 bases, V lost 0 bases, and 5 bases had no gene match. CDR3 length: 14 amino acids. The CDR3 DNA follows: TGCGCCAGCAGCTTGGCTCTAGCGGGGTCCGAGCAGTTCTTC. Its protein product is CASSLALAGSEQFF.

This rearrangement joins TRBV19 to TRBJ1-1, with 11 bases fitting TRBD1. Unmatched junction bases numbered 6, after V lost 3 bases and J lost 0 bases. The CDR3 loop spans 17 amino acids. In germline, CDR1 is LNHDA, CDR2 SQIVND (reference sequence). The CDR3 nucleotides read TGTGCCAGTAGTATCCGGACAGGGGGCGTCCTGAACACTGAAGCTTTCTTT. Protein sequence: CASSIRTGGVLNTEAFF.

The chain is built from TRBV4-2 and TRBJ1-4; no firm D call. CDR1 and CDR2 (germline): LGHNA, YNFKEQ. Trimming stripped 0 bases from V and 4 bases from J, with 9 bases between. The CDR3 sequence is 15 residues long. The CDR3 reads CASSQDWQINEKLFF. CDR3 DNA: TGTGCCAGCAGCCAAGATTGGCAGATTAATGAAAAACTGTTTTTT.

The J gene is TRBJ1-1, the V gene TRBV12-3 or TRBV12-4; D is ambiguous. V lost 3 bases and J lost 5, with 10 bases in between. The CDR3 has 13 residues. The CDR3 loop reads CASSFAAGTEAFF. The CDR3 coding sequence is TGTGCCAGCAGTTTTGCAGCGGGGACTGAAGCTTTCTTT.

V is TRBV2 and J is TRBJ1-2, with a weak D call TRBD1 (5 bases). V lost 6 bases to trimming and J lost 7 bases, with 12 bases between them. Germline V lookup: CDR1 SNHLY, CDR2 FYNNEI. This CDR3 is 12 amino acids long. Written as DNA, the CDR3 is TGTGCCAGCAGCAGGGTCGGGTCTGGCTACACCTTC. It encodes CASSRVGSGYTF.

The chain uses TRBV18 and TRBJ1-4; D is perhaps TRBD1 (5 bases). V was pared by 3 bases and J by 8 bases, with 16 bases between. The germline gives CDR1 KGHSH, CDR2 LQKENI. CDR3 length: 15 amino acids. Here the CDR3 DNA reads TGTGCCAGCTCACCCCCCCAGGGTAATGGGGAAAAACTGTTTTTT. This sequence encodes CASSPPQGNGEKLFF. Using reference TRBV18 and TRBJ1-4 for the parts outside the CDR3, the full variable domain is NAGVMQNPRHLVRRRGQEARLRCSPMKGHSHVYWYRQLPEEGLKFMVYLQKENIIDESGMPKERFSAEFPKEGPSILRIQQVVRGDSAAYFCASSPPQGNGEKLFFGSGTQLSVL.

The genes are TRBV4-1 and TRBJ2-3; 7 bases are a match to TRBD1. Germline loops: CDR1 MGHRA, CDR2 YSYEKL. The V and J ends lost 5 bases and 4 bases, in that order; junction bases with no gene match: 15. The CDR3 sequence is 17 residues long. In DNA, the CDR3 is TGCGCCAGCAGCTTAGGGACAGCTCCAGGTCAGGCAGATACGCAGTATTTT. The encoded protein is CASSLGTAPGQADTQYF.

There are a few counts of this clone. The CDR3 spells CATSDRGDEKLFF. The CDR3 coding sequence is TGTGCCACCAGTGACAGGGGGGATGAAAAACTGTTTTTT. The genes are TRBV24-1 and TRBJ1-4; 7 bases map to TRBD1. Germline trimming cut 4 bases from V and 6 bases from J; bases unmatched to any gene: 1. The CDR3 loop spans 13 amino acids. CDR1 is KGHDR and CDR2 is SFDVKD in the germline V gene.

This clone appeared once. The chain uses TRBV5-4 and TRBJ1-1; 7 nucleotides align to TRBD1. Trimming took 4 bases from V and 3 from J; bases not matched to a gene: 6. This CDR3 region has 14 residues. CDR1 is SGHNT and CDR2 is YYREEE in the germline V gene (reference sequence). The CDR3 here is CASSLGTADTEAFF. CDR3 nucleotides: TGTGCCAGCAGCCTAGGGACAGCCGACACTGAAGCTTTCTTT.

The chain has TRBV7-9 and TRBJ1-1; D unclear. V was cut by 3 bases and J by 1 base, with 12 bases left in between. Germline assignment: CDR1 SEHNR and CDR2 FQNEAQ (reference sequence). The CDR3 is 15 residues long. The chain's CDR3 is CASSFLGVGNTEAFF. The CDR3 DNA sequence: TGTGCCAGCAGCTTCCTAGGAGTCGGGAACACTGAAGCTTTCTTT.

Only one count was recorded for this clone. J is TRBJ2-2 and V is TRBV9, with TRBD2 matching 11 bases. With V trimmed by 4 bases and J by 5 bases, 7 bases remained unmatched. The CDR3 length is 16 residues. Germline loops: CDR1 SGDLS, CDR2 YYNGEE. The CDR3 sequence: CASSLAGTSGTGELFF. DNA for the CDR3: TGTGCCAGCAGCCTCGCCGGGACTAGCGGTACCGGGGAGCTGTTTTTT.

The chain carries TRBV19 and TRBJ2-7; 10 bases fit TRBD1. This CDR3 comprises 15 residues. Germline CDR1 and CDR2: LNHDA and SQIVND (reference sequence). Trimming at V came to 6 bases and at J to 5 bases, leaving 10 bases not matched to a gene. Written as DNA, the CDR3 is TGTGCCAGTAGATTTGGGCGACAGGGGGCGGACGAGCAGTACTTC. Translating gives CASRFGRQGADEQYF.